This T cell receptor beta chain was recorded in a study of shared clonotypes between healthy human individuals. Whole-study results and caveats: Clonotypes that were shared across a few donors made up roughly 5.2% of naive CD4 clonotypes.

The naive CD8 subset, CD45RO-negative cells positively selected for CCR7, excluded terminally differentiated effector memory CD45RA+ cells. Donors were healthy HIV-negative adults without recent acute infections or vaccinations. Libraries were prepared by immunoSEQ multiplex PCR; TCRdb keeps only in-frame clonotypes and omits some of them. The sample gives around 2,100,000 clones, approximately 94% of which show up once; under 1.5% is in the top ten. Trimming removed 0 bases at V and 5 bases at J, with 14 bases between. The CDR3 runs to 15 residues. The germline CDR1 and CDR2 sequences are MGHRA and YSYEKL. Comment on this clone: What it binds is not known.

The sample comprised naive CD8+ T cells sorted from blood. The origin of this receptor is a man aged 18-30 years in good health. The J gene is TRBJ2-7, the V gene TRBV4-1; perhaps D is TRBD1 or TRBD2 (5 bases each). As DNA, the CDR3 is TGCGCCAGCAGCCAAGAACGCATTCTGGGGGACGAGCAGTACTTC. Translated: CASSQERILGDEQYF.